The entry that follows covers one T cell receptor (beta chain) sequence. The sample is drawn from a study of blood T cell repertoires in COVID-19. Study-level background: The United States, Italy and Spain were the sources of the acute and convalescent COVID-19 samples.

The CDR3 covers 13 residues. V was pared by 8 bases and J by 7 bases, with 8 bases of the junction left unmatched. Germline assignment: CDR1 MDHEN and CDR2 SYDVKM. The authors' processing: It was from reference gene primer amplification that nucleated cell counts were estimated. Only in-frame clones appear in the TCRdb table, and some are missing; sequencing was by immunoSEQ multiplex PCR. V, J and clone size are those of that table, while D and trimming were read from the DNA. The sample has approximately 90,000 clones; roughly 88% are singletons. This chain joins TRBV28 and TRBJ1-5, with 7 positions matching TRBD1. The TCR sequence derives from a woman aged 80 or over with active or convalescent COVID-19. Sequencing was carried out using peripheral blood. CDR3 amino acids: CASLRQGRQPQHF. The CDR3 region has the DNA TGTGCCAGCCTTAGACAGGGAAGACAGCCCCAGCATTTT.